The 19 T cell receptor beta chains below come from one sample, sequenced in a study of T cells after yellow fever vaccination. TCRdb fed the 5' RACE reads into MiXCR, producing one record per CDR3 protein. The sample consists of almost 600,000 distinct CDR3 sequences, 13% of them appearing once. The starting material was PBMCs, obtained on the day of the yellow fever booster vaccination. These receptors originate from a man aged 25 to 40 who received the YFV17D yellow fever vaccine.

This clonotype has more than one count but fewer than ten. The chain joins TRBV5-1 to TRBJ2-1, with TRBD2 matching 12 bases. Germline assignment: CDR1 SGHRS and CDR2 YFSETQ. The CDR3 loop spans 15 amino acids. V gave up 6 bases and J gave up 7 bases; unmatched junction bases: 8. In nucleotides, the CDR3 is TGCGCCAGCACAAATGGTGGACTAGCGGGAAATGAGCAGTTCTTC. Protein product: CASTNGGLAGNEQFF.

The gene calls are TRBV18 and TRBJ1-1; perhaps TRBD1 as D (6 bases). Germline V gene sequence: CDR1 KGHSH, CDR2 LQKENI. This CDR3 spans 14 amino acids. Deletions cut 3 bases from V and 5 bases from J, with 13 bases between. In nucleotides, the CDR3 is TGTGCCAGCTCACCGGACAGCGAGGGTACTGAAGCTTTCTTT. Protein product: CASSPDSEGTEAFF.

This chain links TRBV24-1 with TRBJ2-5; D is unresolved. The CDR3 covers 12 residues. CDR1 and CDR2 (germline): KGHDR, SFDVKD. V was cut by 5 bases and J by 4 bases, with 7 bases left in between. The CDR3, as DNA: TGTGCCACCAGTGCCTCCGGAGAGACCCAGTACTTC. Amino acids: CATSASGETQYF.

The gene calls are TRBV3-1 and TRBJ2-1; perhaps TRBD2 as D (6 bases). The CDR3 consists of 12 residues. Germline V gene lookup returns CDR1 LGHDT and CDR2 YNNKEL (reference sequence). The germline V and J ends were trimmed by 1 base and 10 bases, with 8 bases remaining between them. As DNA, the CDR3 is TGTGCCAGCAGCCAAGTGGAGGGGGAGCAGTTCTTC. As protein: CASSQVEGEQFF.

V gene TRBV7-2 combines with J gene TRBJ2-1, with D unclear. The CDR3 runs to 12 residues. Germline-derived CDR1 and CDR2 are SGHTA and FQGNSA. Trimming cost V 5 bases and J 9 bases, with 11 bases left between them. For the CDR3, the DNA is TGTGCCAGCAGCCTCCCCCCCGGTGAGCAGTTCTTC. It translates to CASSLPPGEQFF.

This clonotype was observed a handful of times. This CDR3 is CASSREDYGYTF. Written as DNA, the CDR3 is TGTGCCAGTAGTAGGGAGGACTATGGCTACACCTTC. The chain has TRBV19 and TRBJ1-2; D is unclear. Trimming took off 4 bases at V and 3 bases at J, with 6 bases between the two ends. Per germline, CDR1 LNHDA and CDR2 SQIVND (reference sequence). CDR3 length: 12 residues.

This chain links TRBV20-1 with TRBJ2-7, with 8 bases lining up with TRBD2. Germline CDR1 DFQATT, CDR2 SNEGSKA (reference sequence). The CDR3 has 15 residues. V shed 4 bases and J 3 bases; nucleotides not matched to a gene: 11. The CDR3 region is CSAKGLGGTFYEQYF. In DNA, the CDR3 is TGCAGTGCTAAGGGACTAGGCGGGACCTTCTACGAGCAGTACTTC.

The genes are TRBV6-5 and TRBJ2-7; D remains unclear. The V gene's germline CDR1 is MNHEY and CDR2 SVGAGI. There are 14 residues in the CDR3. Trimming left V 0 bases short and J 3 bases short, with 9 bases between. This CDR3 reads CASSYSQAIYEQYF. CDR3 sequence (DNA): TGTGCCAGCAGTTACTCCCAGGCTATCTACGAGCAGTACTTC.

The chain couples TRBV19 to TRBJ1-1; D possibly corresponds to TRBD1 (5 bases). V lost 4 bases and J 11 bases, leaving 20 bases between the germline ends. Germline values: CDR1 LNHDA, CDR2 SQIVND (reference sequence). The CDR3 spans 14 residues. The CDR3 loop is CASSKSGTPGGAFF. Written as DNA, the CDR3 is TGTGCCAGTAGTAAATCCGGGACTCCCGGTGGGGCTTTCTTT.

In this sample, this clonotype turned up a few times. The V gene is TRBV6-2 or TRBV6-3, the J gene TRBJ2-7; 7 nucleotides align to TRBD1. The ends lost 3 bases at V and 1 base at J; junction bases unmatched: 9. This CDR3 region has 16 residues. Germline V lookup: CDR1 MNHEY, CDR2 SVGEGT. This CDR3 is CASSYYPQGISYEQYF. In DNA form, the CDR3 reads TGTGCCAGCAGTTATTACCCACAGGGGATATCCTACGAGCAGTACTTC.

The chain carries TRBV20-1 and TRBJ2-7; 11 nucleotides match TRBD2. The CDR3 covers 16 residues. CDR1 and CDR2 from the germline V gene are DFQATT and SNEGSKA (reference sequence). The V and J ends lost 1 base and 7 bases, in that order; junction bases with no gene match: 12. The CDR3 bases are TGCAGTGCTAGAGGACTAGCGGGGACGCCAAATGAGGAGCAGTACTTC. Amino acids: CSARGLAGTPNEEQYF.

This sequence joins TRBV28 and TRBJ2-4, with 9 bases lining up with TRBD2. The CDR3 runs 15 residues. V lost 6 bases to trimming and J lost 7 bases; unmatched junction nucleotides: 10. Germline values: CDR1 MDHEN, CDR2 SYDVKM. This CDR3 is CASRKIAGVGNIQYF. CDR3 coding DNA: TGTGCCAGCAGAAAGATAGCGGGAGTAGGGAACATTCAGTACTTC.

This clonotype was detected only a few times. This chain connects TRBV5-1 to TRBJ2-7; D uncertain. CDR3 length: 13 amino acids. Per the germline V gene, CDR1 is SGHRS and CDR2 is YFSETQ. V was shortened by 6 bases and J by 4 bases, with 14 bases between the two germline ends. CDR3 bases: TGCGCCAGCACCGATACGACGGTTTACGAGCAGTACTTC. Encoded protein: CASTDTTVYEQYF.

The rearrangement uses TRBV6-1 and TRBJ2-2; tentatively, D is TRBD2 (5 bases). Trimming took off 8 bases at V and 2 bases at J, with 9 bases between the two ends. The germline CDR1 and CDR2 sequences are MNHNS and SASEGT. The CDR3 covers 13 residues. This CDR3 reads CASGSSNTGELFF. The CDR3 DNA reads TGTGCCAGCGGGAGTTCAAACACCGGGGAGCTGTTTTTT.

The genes are TRBV27 and TRBJ1-2; 8 bases match TRBD1. CDR1 MNHEY and CDR2 SMNVEV come from the germline V gene (reference sequence). V dropped 6 bases and J dropped 4; count of bases not matched to a gene: 16. The length of the CDR3 is 17 residues. CDR3 residues: CASSPNPAGGAFYGYTF. In DNA form, the CDR3 reads TGTGCCAGCAGCCCTAACCCCGCAGGGGGCGCATTCTATGGCTACACCTTC.

The chain is built from TRBV20-1 and TRBJ2-3; 11 nucleotides align to TRBD1. This CDR3 is built from 15 residues. The germline V gene has CDR1 DFQATT and CDR2 SNEGSKA (reference sequence). V gave up 5 bases and J gave up 2 bases; unmatched junction bases: 6. In nucleotides, the CDR3 is TGCAGTGCTCTCGGGACAGGGGGGACCACAGATACGCAGTATTTT. Protein sequence: CSALGTGGTTDTQYF.

This clonotype showed up just a few times. The chain recombines TRBV28 with TRBJ2-2, with D possibly called TRBD1 or TRBD2 (5 bases each). The CDR3 runs to 16 residues. V lost 3 bases, J lost 0 bases, and 11 bases lay in between. Germline V gives CDR1 MDHEN, CDR2 SYDVKM. In nucleotides, the CDR3 is TGTGCCAGCAGTTTCTGGGGGAGCACGAACACCGGGGAGCTGTTTTTT. Protein sequence: CASSFWGSTNTGELFF.

This clonotype has a handful of counts. The chain combines TRBV20-1 with TRBJ2-3, with D tentatively TRBD2 (6 bases). CDR1 and CDR2 (germline): DFQATT, SNEGSKA (reference sequence). The CDR3 length is 14 residues. The germline V and J ends were trimmed by 4 bases and 2 bases, with 13 bases remaining between them. The CDR3 reads CSATRGGTTDTQYF. As DNA, the CDR3 is TGCAGTGCTACGAGGGGCGGGACCACAGATACGCAGTATTTT.

This clonotype was observed at least ten times. The chain is built from TRBV2 and TRBJ1-2; D is uncertain. Trimming took off 3 bases at V and 5 bases at J, with 7 bases between the two ends. The CDR3 is made up of 12 amino acids. Germline V CDR1 and CDR2: SNHLY, FYNNEI. DNA of the CDR3: TGTGCCAGCAGTGATTGGAGTTATGGCTACACCTTC. This translates into CASSDWSYGYTF.